Following are 30 T cell receptor beta chains from one sample sequenced in a study of CD8 T cells in Susac syndrome. Reverse transcription of roughly 0.5 to 1 ug RNA was carried out with random hexamers. TCRdb re-called the immunoSEQ multiplex PCR reads with MiXCR, one entry per CDR3 protein. The sample lists tens of thousands of distinct CDR3 sequences; roughly 96% were seen once. Sequencing was done on a sample of CD8+ T cells from PBMCs. All receptors derive from a human donor with Susac syndrome.

A single count supports this clonotype. The gene calls are TRBV4-3 and TRBJ1-3, with D uncertain. This CDR3 spans 17 amino acids. Per germline, CDR1 LGHNA and CDR2 YSLEER. V lost 0 bases and J lost 2, with 14 bases in between. As DNA, the CDR3 is TGCGCCAGCAGCCAAGATCGGTCGGATGGCCCTGGAAACACCATATATTTT. Its protein product is CASSQDRSDGPGNTIYF.

Written as DNA, the CDR3 is TGTGCCAGCAGCCAAGAAAGGTTTCGGGAAAAACTGTTTTTT. It encodes CASSQERFREKLFF. The chain combines TRBV14 with TRBJ1-4; D gene ambiguous. The CDR3 contains 14 residues. The V end lost 0 bases, the J end lost 8 bases, and 10 bases lay between the germline ends. Germline V gives CDR1 SGHDN, CDR2 FVKESK.

V usage is TRBV20-1 and J usage is TRBJ2-5; 8 nucleotides line up with TRBD1. CDR1 DFQATT and CDR2 SNEGSKA come from the germline V gene (reference sequence). J was trimmed by 1 base and V by 0 bases; bases with no gene match: 7. This CDR3 region has 16 residues. The CDR3 nucleotides are TGCAGTGCTAGAGACAGGGGGCGCGGCGGCCAAGAGACCCAGTACTTC. Residues: CSARDRGRGGQETQYF.

The genes are TRBV30 and TRBJ2-7, with D possibly being TRBD2 (5 bases). Germline-derived CDR1 and CDR2 are GTSNPN and SVGIG (reference sequence). The CDR3 length is 16 residues. V lost 0 bases and J lost 2, with 17 bases in between. CDR3 in DNA: TGTGCCTGGAGTGTACATAAGCGGTCTCAACCCTACGAGCAGTACTTC. Translating gives CAWSVHKRSQPYEQYF.

Only one count was recorded for this clonotype. The chain recombines TRBV28 with TRBJ1-1; D is possibly TRBD1 (5 bases). The germline V gene has CDR1 MDHEN and CDR2 SYDVKM. The CDR3 consists of 14 residues. V was shortened by 8 bases and J by 4 bases, with 17 bases between the two germline ends. CDR3 sequence: CASDREGSGTEAFF. The CDR3 DNA is TGTGCCAGCGATCGTGAGGGGAGTGGCACTGAAGCTTTCTTT.

The chain is built from TRBV3-1 and TRBJ2-2; D remains ambiguous. V lost 0 bases, J lost 3 bases, and 8 bases lay in between. CDR3 length: 15 residues. Germline CDR1 reads LGHDT; CDR2 reads YNNKEL (reference sequence). The CDR3 DNA reads TGTGCCAGCAGCCAAGATATCCAGGACACCGGGGAGCTGTTTTTT. This codes for CASSQDIQDTGELFF.

The chain combines TRBV30 with TRBJ2-7; weak D call: TRBD1 (6 bases). Germline V CDR1 and CDR2: GTSNPN, SVGIG (reference sequence). V lost 2 bases to trimming and J lost 6 bases, with 14 bases between them. The length of the CDR3 is 13 residues. DNA for the CDR3: TGTGCCTGGAGTCCCGCAATAGGGGGCGAGCAGTACTTC. Translating it yields CAWSPAIGGEQYF.

This clonotype was detected only once. The rearrangement links TRBV14 to TRBJ2-7, with D uncertain. This CDR3 is 13 amino acids long. Germline CDR1 SGHDN, CDR2 FVKESK. Trimming took off 7 bases at V and 6 bases at J, with 16 bases between the two ends. CDR3 in amino acids: CASNPPGVLEQYF. DNA of the CDR3: TGTGCCAGCAATCCTCCCGGAGTACTCGAGCAGTACTTC.

The V call is TRBV20-1, the J call TRBJ1-4, with D perhaps TRBD1 (5 bases). The CDR3 extends over 13 amino acids. Trimming shortened V by 1 base and J by 8 bases, and 11 bases separated the two germline ends. Germline loops: CDR1 DFQATT, CDR2 SNEGSKA (reference sequence). The CDR3 spells CSARGSQGEKLFF. DNA for the CDR3: TGCAGTGCTAGAGGATCCCAGGGAGAAAAACTGTTTTTT.

This chain connects TRBV20-1 to TRBJ1-1; D unclear. The CDR3 spans 10 residues. The germline CDR1 and CDR2 sequences are DFQATT and SNEGSKA (reference sequence). Trimming pared 3 bases from V and 4 bases from J, leaving 3 bases between. Here the CDR3 reads CSARLTEAFF. CDR3 coding DNA: TGCAGTGCTAGGCTCACTGAAGCTTTCTTT.

The CDR3 sequence: CASSSGDTGELFF. The CDR3 DNA is TGTGCCAGCAGTTCAGGGGACACCGGGGAGCTGTTTTTT. V and J are TRBV12-3 or TRBV12-4 and TRBJ2-2; D is possibly TRBD1 (6 bases). The ends were cut back, 4 bases at V and 3 bases at J, with 6 bases in the middle. The CDR3 sequence is 13 residues long.

The V gene is TRBV20-1, the J gene TRBJ2-1, with D maybe TRBD2 (6 bases). CDR3 length: 14 amino acids. Germline CDR1 is DFQATT and CDR2 is SNEGSKA (reference sequence). Trimming took 6 bases from V and 2 from J, leaving 14 bases between them. The CDR3: CSALTGDPYNEQFF. CDR3 in DNA: TGCAGTGCCCTTACGGGGGACCCCTACAATGAGCAGTTCTTC.

V gene TRBV4-2 combines with J gene TRBJ1-2; D is uncertain. This CDR3 comprises 12 residues. Trimming shortened V by 3 bases and J by 2 bases, and 4 bases separated the two germline ends. Germline lookup yields CDR1 LGHNA and CDR2 YNFKEQ. CDR3 protein: CASSQGNYGYTF. In nucleotides, the CDR3 is TGTGCCAGCAGCCAGGGCAACTATGGCTACACCTTC.

V and J are TRBV4-3 and TRBJ2-7, with unresolved D. The CDR3 consists of 15 residues. The V gene lost 0 bases and the J gene lost 3 bases, with 12 bases spanning the gap. Germline loops: CDR1 LGHNA, CDR2 YSLEER. The CDR3 protein is CASSQDLSVNYEQYF. The CDR3 DNA sequence: TGCGCCAGCAGCCAAGATCTTTCCGTCAACTACGAGCAGTACTTC.

The V call is TRBV15, the J call TRBJ1-5; D call uncertain. The V end lost 0 bases, the J end lost 10 bases, and 16 bases lay between the germline ends. Per the germline V gene, CDR1 is LNHNV and CDR2 is YYDKDF (reference sequence). This CDR3 spans 15 amino acids. CDR3 residues: CATSREAEKVRPQHF. In DNA, the CDR3 is TGTGCCACCAGCAGAGAGGCAGAAAAGGTTCGACCCCAGCATTTT. The full variable domain, in which reference TRBV15 and TRBJ1-5 provide the parts outside the CDR3, is DAMVIQNPRYQVTQFGKPVTLSCSQTLNHNVMYWYQQKSSQAPKLLFHYYDKDFNNEADTPDNFQSRRPNTSFCFLDIRSPGLGDTAMYLCATSREAEKVRPQHFGDGTRLSIL.

This rearrangement joins TRBV7-9 to TRBJ1-2; D call uncertain. CDR1 and CDR2 (germline): SEHNR, FQNEAQ (reference sequence). V was trimmed by 3 bases and J by 0 bases, leaving 2 bases between them. This CDR3 has 12 residues. As DNA, the CDR3 is TGTGCCAGCAGCTTTCCTAACTATGGCTACACCTTC. The encoded protein is CASSFPNYGYTF.

This rearrangement joins TRBV2 to TRBJ2-1; TRBD2 matches at 12 bases. CDR1 and CDR2 from the germline V gene are SNHLY and FYNNEI. This CDR3 contains 14 residues. With 8 bases clipped from V and 5 bases from J, the junction kept 4 bases outside the gene matches. As DNA, the CDR3 is TGTGCCAGCCCTAGCGGGGGGGCCGACAATGAGCAGTTCTTC. The encoded protein is CASPSGGADNEQFF.

The chain is built from TRBV30 and TRBJ2-7, with 9 bases identical to TRBD1. The V segment lost 0 bases and the J segment 2 bases; nucleotides outside the gene matches: 2. The V gene's germline CDR1 is GTSNPN and CDR2 SVGIG (reference sequence). This CDR3 spans 14 amino acids. The CDR3 DNA is TGTGCCTGGAGTGTCCGGGACAGGGCCTACGAGCAGTACTTC. Amino acids: CAWSVRDRAYEQYF.

This chain joins TRBV20-1 and TRBJ2-5; 16 nucleotides match TRBD2. The CDR3 is made up of 20 amino acids. Germline V gene lookup returns CDR1 DFQATT and CDR2 SNEGSKA (reference sequence). J lost 1 base, V lost 5 bases, and 16 bases had no gene match. Written as DNA, the CDR3 is TGCAGTGCTCAACATGTTCTGGGACTAGCGGGGGGGTTCTCCCAAGAGACCCAGTACTTC. It is translated as CSAQHVLGLAGGFSQETQYF.

The J gene is TRBJ1-2, the V gene TRBV3-1, with D unclear. Trimming pared 0 bases from V and 4 bases from J, leaving 3 bases between. The CDR3 loop spans 12 amino acids. Germline loops: CDR1 LGHDT, CDR2 YNNKEL (reference sequence). The CDR3 is CASSQDPYGYTF. In DNA form, the CDR3 reads TGTGCCAGCAGCCAAGATCCCTATGGCTACACCTTC.

This sequence joins TRBV20-1 and TRBJ2-3; TRBD1 matches at 9 bases. The V and J ends lost 6 bases and 1 base, in that order; junction bases with no gene match: 8. This CDR3 spans 15 amino acids. Germline-derived CDR1 and CDR2 are DFQATT and SNEGSKA (reference sequence). In DNA, the CDR3 is TGCAGTGCCGGGGGGACAGGGTCAGGCACAGATACGCAGTATTTT. Its translation: CSAGGTGSGTDTQYF.

V gene TRBV20-1 combines with J gene TRBJ2-4; weak D call: TRBD1 (5 bases). The length of the CDR3 is 12 residues. The germline V and J ends were trimmed by 1 base and 4 bases, with 5 bases remaining between them. From germline, CDR1 is DFQATT and CDR2 SNEGSKA (reference sequence). CDR3 sequence: CSARGQKNIQYF. The CDR3 DNA sequence: TGCAGTGCTAGAGGACAGAAAAACATTCAGTACTTC.

The CDR3 loop reads CSASAGVASNQPQHF. The CDR3 nucleotides read TGCAGTGCTAGTGCCGGGGTAGCGAGCAATCAGCCCCAGCATTTT. This rearrangement joins TRBV20-1 to TRBJ1-5; no firm D call. This CDR3 is built from 15 residues. The V gene's germline CDR1 is DFQATT and CDR2 SNEGSKA (reference sequence). Deletions cut 3 bases from V and 1 base from J, with 13 bases between.

The chain joins TRBV3-1 to TRBJ2-7; 10 bases align to TRBD1. CDR3 length equals 15 residues. V shed 0 bases, J shed 6 bases, and the junction held 5 bases outside the gene matches. Germline assignment: CDR1 LGHDT and CDR2 YNNKEL (reference sequence). The CDR3 here is CASSQDGDRGREQYF. For the CDR3, the DNA is TGTGCCAGCAGCCAAGATGGCGACAGGGGGCGCGAGCAGTACTTC.

The rearrangement joins TRBV27 to TRBJ2-7; D is unclear. V was trimmed by 0 bases and J by 7 bases, leaving 4 bases between them. CDR1 is MNHEY and CDR2 is SMNVEV in the germline V gene (reference sequence). The CDR3 has 11 residues. The CDR3 region is CASSLSGEQYF. Written as DNA, the CDR3 is TGTGCCAGCAGTTTATCCGGTGAGCAGTACTTC.

The chain joins TRBV3-1 to TRBJ2-3, with 7 bases lining up with TRBD2. With 4 bases clipped from V and 2 bases from J, the junction kept 3 bases outside the gene matches. The CDR3 length is 14 residues. The V gene's germline CDR1 is LGHDT and CDR2 YNNKEL (reference sequence). As DNA, the CDR3 is TGTGCCAGCAGCCTGGGACTATACACAGATACGCAGTATTTT. It translates to CASSLGLYTDTQYF.

The rearrangement links TRBV29-1 to TRBJ2-7; D not certain. The V and J ends lost 5 bases and 2 bases respectively, with 7 bases between them. CDR1 is SQVTM and CDR2 is ANQGSEA in the germline V gene. This CDR3 is 11 amino acids long. Here the CDR3 DNA reads TGCAGCGTTAGACATGCCTACGAGCAGTACTTC. It yields the protein CSVRHAYEQYF.

This rearrangement joins TRBV30 to TRBJ2-5; the D is unclear. The CDR3 is 14 residues long. Trimming stripped 0 bases from V and 3 bases from J, with 11 bases between. Germline V gene sequence: CDR1 GTSNPN, CDR2 SVGIG (reference sequence). CDR3 in amino acids: CAWSVLGREETQYF. DNA of the CDR3: TGTGCCTGGAGTGTACTTGGCAGAGAAGAGACCCAGTACTTC.

The V and J genes are TRBV7-3 and TRBJ2-3; 7 bases are shared with TRBD1. J was trimmed by 6 bases and V by 1 base; bases with no gene match: 7. The V gene's germline CDR1 is SGHTA and CDR2 FQGTGA. The CDR3 spans 15 residues. The CDR3 is CASSLNEGAFDTQYF. The CDR3 nucleotides are TGTGCCAGCAGCTTAAATGAGGGGGCTTTTGATACGCAGTATTTT.

This clonotype has only one observation. This chain joins TRBV10-3 and TRBJ1-6, with D possibly TRBD1 on 5 matching bases. V shed 6 bases and J shed 9 bases, with 12 bases lying between them. Germline V gene lookup returns CDR1 ENHRY and CDR2 SYGVKD. The length of the CDR3 is 13 residues. The CDR3 reads CAIRVDGASPLHF. As DNA, the CDR3 is TGTGCCATCAGGGTAGACGGGGCTTCACCCCTCCACTTT.